This T cell receptor beta chain was recorded in a study of Graves' ophthalmopathy and Graves' hyperthyroidism. This clonotype was recorded at least ten times. Amplifying from RNA transcripts, the study obtained TCR beta CDR3 regions. The library came from an HTBI-primed first-round RT-PCR and a second-round multiplex PCR. TCRdb recomputed calls from the multiplex PCR reads with MiXCR, one row per CDR3 protein. The sample lists about 660,000 distinct CDR3 sequences; under 50% were seen once. The germline V gene encodes CDR1 SGHRS and CDR2 YFSETQ. The CDR3 has 16 amino acids. Trimming pared 4 bases from V and 0 bases from J, leaving 11 bases between. Symptoms, serum thyroxine and TRAb, thyroid ultrasound, and orbital computed tomography formed the diagnostic basis.

The sequence was collected from an adult man with Graves' ophthalmopathy. Input material: peripheral blood. V gene TRBV5-1 combines with J gene TRBJ2-6; the D is unclear. Written as DNA, the CDR3 is TGCGCCAGCAGCCTCTCCGTGGTCTCTGGGGCCAACGTCCTGACTTTC. Amino acid sequence: CASSLSVVSGANVLTF.